This note documents a single T cell receptor (beta chain) sequence. The sample originates from a study of cytomegalovirus exposure and HLA in healthy donors. As for the study in general: Among the approximately 400 genotyped donors, 81% were placed in the Caucasian-associated ancestry cluster.

In germline, CDR1 is MDHEN, CDR2 SYDVKM. Trimming cost V 8 bases and J 7 bases; bases outside gene matches: 4. This CDR3 has 12 residues. Use of 60 Vbeta and 13 Jbeta primers characterized the PCR. The method was immunoSEQ multiplex PCR; TCRdb's version includes in-frame clones alone and lacks a portion of them. The table includes some 150,000 clones, approximately 79% detected once. The chain employs TRBV28 and TRBJ1-5; 8 nucleotides align to TRBD1. Sequencing input: PBMCs. This clonotype was sampled from a man aged 18 to 35 in good health and CMV-seropositive. In nucleotides, the CDR3 is TGTGCCAGCTGGACAGGGAACCAGCCCCAGCATTTT. Translation gives CASWTGNQPQHF.